These 20 T cell receptor beta chains came from one sample sequenced in a study of blood T cell repertoires in COVID-19. The protocol was immunoSEQ multiplex PCR, while the TCRdb copy is restricted to in-frame clones and leaves out a portion. This table has over 150,000 clones, 65% to 90% appearing once. The sample taken for sequencing was peripheral blood. Every receptor here comes from a human donor in a cohort sampled during active COVID-19.

V usage is TRBV7-9 and J usage is TRBJ2-3; D is possibly TRBD2 (5 bases). The germline V gene encodes CDR1 SEHNR and CDR2 FQNEAQ (reference sequence). The CDR3 has 15 residues. Trimming left V 1 base short and J 5 bases short, with 13 bases between. The CDR3 loop is CASSLVGGKGDTQYF. The CDR3 coding sequence is TGTGCCAGCAGCTTAGTTGGAGGAAAGGGAGATACGCAGTATTTT.

This clone occurred once. This sequence joins TRBV4-1 and TRBJ1-1, with 9 bases matching TRBD1. The CDR3 is 16 amino acids. Germline V gene data show CDR1 as MGHRA and CDR2 as YSYEKL. V lost 6 bases to trimming and J lost 3 bases; unmatched junction nucleotides: 11. The CDR3 DNA follows: TGCGCCAGCAGGTACATTGACAGGGGGTCAGACACTGAAGCTTTCTTT. Amino acids: CASRYIDRGSDTEAFF.

J is TRBJ2-6 and V is TRBV11-2; a weak D match, TRBD2 (6 bases). Trimming took off 6 bases at V and 4 bases at J, with 10 bases between the two ends. CDR3 size: 14 residues. Germline V gene lookup returns CDR1 SGHAT and CDR2 FQNNGV. CDR3 region: CASRGLRGANVLTF. As DNA, the CDR3 is TGTGCCAGCAGGGGACTTAGGGGGGCCAACGTCCTGACTTTC.

J is TRBJ1-2 and V is TRBV10-3, with D perhaps matching TRBD1 (6 bases). Trimming took off 1 base at V and 1 base at J, with 10 bases between the two ends. Germline loops: CDR1 ENHRY, CDR2 SYGVKD. The CDR3 has 15 amino acids. The CDR3 coding sequence is TGTGCCATCAGTGAGTTTTCGGACAGTAACTATGGCTACACCTTC. Its translation: CAISEFSDSNYGYTF.

The chain uses TRBV5-1 and TRBJ2-2, with TRBD2 matching 13 bases. The V gene's germline CDR1 is SGHRS and CDR2 YFSETQ. Trimming removed 3 bases from V and 7 bases from J; junction bases left unmatched: 3. The length of the CDR3 is 15 residues. The DNA for the CDR3 is TGCGCCAGCAGCTGGACTAGCGGGAGTAACGGGGAGCTGTTTTTT. Its translation: CASSWTSGSNGELFF.

CDR3 sequence reads: CSVDSGGGETQYF. In DNA, the CDR3 is TGCAGCGTTGATTCAGGGGGCGGAGAGACCCAGTACTTC. This rearrangement joins TRBV29-1 to TRBJ2-5, with TRBD1 matching over 8 bases. The CDR3 contains 13 residues. Germline V gene lookup returns CDR1 SQVTM and CDR2 ANQGSEA. Trimming cost V 3 bases and J 4 bases; bases outside gene matches: 4.

The chain uses TRBV28 and TRBJ2-7; D call uncertain. Germline-derived CDR1 and CDR2 are MDHEN and SYDVKM. The CDR3 is 12 residues long. Trimming stripped 8 bases from V and 6 bases from J, with 14 bases between. CDR3: CASAVRMGEQYF. CDR3 sequence (DNA): TGTGCCAGCGCGGTGCGCATGGGCGAGCAGTACTTC.

The rearrangement joins TRBV19 to TRBJ2-3, with D possibly matching TRBD2 (6 bases). Between the trimmed V and J ends, which lost 2 bases and 1 base, there was a span of 7 bases. The CDR3 spans 14 residues. The V gene's germline CDR1 is LNHDA and CDR2 SQIVND (reference sequence). CDR3 residues: CASSIIAGTDTQYF. The CDR3 DNA follows: TGTGCCAGTAGTATAATAGCGGGCACAGATACGCAGTATTTT.

The J gene is TRBJ1-5, the V gene TRBV5-5; weak D call: TRBD1 (5 bases). CDR1 is SGHKS and CDR2 is YYEKEE in the germline V gene (reference sequence). Trimming removed 2 bases from V and 0 bases from J, with 6 bases in between. CDR3 length: 14 residues. The CDR3 sequence: CASSLQVSNQPQHF. CDR3 DNA: TGTGCCAGCAGCTTACAGGTTAGCAATCAGCCCCAGCATTTT.

This chain connects TRBV7-8 to TRBJ2-1, with 8 bases identical to TRBD2. Germline V gene data show CDR1 as SGHVS and CDR2 as FQNEAQ. The V and J ends lost 3 bases and 7 bases, in that order; junction bases with no gene match: 5. The CDR3 totals 14 residues. The CDR3 DNA follows: TGTGCCAGCAGCTTTTCGGGAGGGGGAAATGAGCAGTTCTTC. Its translation is CASSFSGGGNEQFF. Full variable domain (missing parts from reference TRBV7-8 and TRBJ2-1): GAGVSQSPRYKVAKRGQDVALRCDPISGHVSLFWYQQALGQGPEFLTYFQNEAQLDKSGLPSDRFFAERPEGSVSTLKIQRTQQEDSAVYLCASSFSGGGNEQFFGPGTRLTVL.

This chain connects TRBV2 to TRBJ2-6; 12 nucleotides match TRBD2. The CDR3 has 18 residues. V lost 7 bases and J lost 3; bases outside the gene matches: 10. Germline CDR1 and CDR2: SNHLY and FYNNEI. In DNA form, the CDR3 reads TGTGCCAGCACCGCCAGACTAGCGGGAGTCCGTGGGGCCAACGTCCTGACTTTC. Protein product: CASTARLAGVRGANVLTF.

J is TRBJ1-6 and V is TRBV2, with D possibly being TRBD1 (6 bases). V lost 6 bases and J lost 0, with 12 bases in between. Germline-derived CDR1 and CDR2 are SNHLY and FYNNEI. This CDR3 is built from 16 residues. The CDR3 DNA is TGTGCCAGCAGCCCACAGGGCAGCTCCTATAATTCACCCCTCCACTTT. This encodes CASSPQGSSYNSPLHF. The full variable domain, completed using reference TRBV2 and TRBJ1-6, is EPEVTQTPSHQVTQMGQEVILRCVPISNHLYFYWYRQILGQKVEFLVSFYNNEISEKSEIFDDQFSVERPDGSNFTLKIRSTKLEDSAMYFCASSPQGSSYNSPLHFGNGTRLTVT.

In this sample, this clone turned up once. This chain links TRBV7-2 with TRBJ2-5; a weak D match, TRBD2 (6 bases). The CDR3 totals 14 residues. The V gene lost 4 bases and the J gene lost 5 bases, with 14 bases spanning the gap. Germline V CDR1 and CDR2: SGHTA, FQGNSA. The DNA for the CDR3 is TGTGCCAGCAGCTCCAGAGTTGGGGGGGAGACCCAGTACTTC. Its protein is CASSSRVGGETQYF.

In DNA, the CDR3 is TGTGCCAGCAGCCACATAACCGGGGACAGCCAAGAGACCCAGTACTTC. Protein sequence: CASSHITGDSQETQYF. The chain carries TRBV14 and TRBJ2-5, with 7 bases lining up with TRBD1. The junction had 8 bases not matched to a gene; V was cut back by 3 bases and J by 1 base. Germline V gives CDR1 SGHDN, CDR2 FVKESK. This CDR3 comprises 16 residues.

This clone was recorded a few times. The chain joins TRBV7-2 to TRBJ2-3, with D possibly TRBD1 on 5 matching bases. Germline V CDR1 and CDR2: SGHTA, FQGNSA. The V gene lost 7 bases and the J gene lost 4 bases, with 18 bases spanning the gap. This CDR3 comprises 15 residues. CDR3 residues: CASNAGQGRSDTQYF. In nucleotides, the CDR3 is TGTGCCAGCAACGCCGGGCAGGGTAGATCAGATACGCAGTATTTT.

This clone was observed a few times. The chain combines TRBV18 with TRBJ1-3; D gene ambiguous. CDR1 and CDR2 (germline): KGHSH, LQKENI. Trimming took 0 bases from V and 0 from J, leaving 6 bases between them. This CDR3 has 15 amino acids. The CDR3 sequence is CASSPPPLSGNTIYF. The CDR3 DNA follows: TGTGCCAGCTCACCACCGCCACTCTCTGGAAACACCATATATTTT.

The rearrangement links TRBV24-1 to TRBJ2-1; TRBD2 might be the D (6 bases). CDR3 length: 16 residues. CDR1 is KGHDR and CDR2 is SFDVKD in the germline V gene. Trimming removed 2 bases at V and 5 bases at J, with 15 bases between. The CDR3 DNA reads as TGTGCCACCAGTGATTATCGTGATAGCGGCAACAATGAGCAGTTCTTC. The encoded protein is CATSDYRDSGNNEQFF.

The chain combines TRBV27 with TRBJ2-1; TRBD1 matches at 8 bases. Germline assignment: CDR1 MNHEY and CDR2 SMNVEV (reference sequence). The CDR3 length is 15 residues. J gave up 5 bases and V 5 bases, and 8 bases lay outside the gene matches. CDR3 in amino acids: CASSTFRDRNNEQFF. The CDR3 DNA reads as TGTGCCAGCAGTACCTTCCGGGACAGGAACAATGAGCAGTTCTTC.

Only one count was recorded for this clone. The rearrangement joins TRBV27 to TRBJ2-2; 15 positions agree with TRBD2. CDR1 is MNHEY, CDR2 SMNVEV, per germline (reference sequence). CDR3 size: 18 residues. V was clipped by 5 bases and J by 5 bases; unmatched bases: 9. CDR3 nucleotide sequence: TGTGCCAGCAGTACTCGGACTAGCGGGAGGGAAGGAACCGGGGAGCTGTTTTTT. It yields the protein CASSTRTSGREGTGELFF.

This chain uses TRBV7-9 with TRBJ2-2, with D perhaps matching TRBD2 (5 bases). The CDR3 spans 15 residues. Between the trimmed V and J ends, which lost 8 bases and 1 base, there was a span of 14 bases. Germline loops: CDR1 SEHNR, CDR2 FQNEAQ (reference sequence). Written as DNA, the CDR3 is TGTGCCAGCGCGGGCCGACTTCAGAACACCGGGGAGCTGTTTTTT. This codes for CASAGRLQNTGELFF.